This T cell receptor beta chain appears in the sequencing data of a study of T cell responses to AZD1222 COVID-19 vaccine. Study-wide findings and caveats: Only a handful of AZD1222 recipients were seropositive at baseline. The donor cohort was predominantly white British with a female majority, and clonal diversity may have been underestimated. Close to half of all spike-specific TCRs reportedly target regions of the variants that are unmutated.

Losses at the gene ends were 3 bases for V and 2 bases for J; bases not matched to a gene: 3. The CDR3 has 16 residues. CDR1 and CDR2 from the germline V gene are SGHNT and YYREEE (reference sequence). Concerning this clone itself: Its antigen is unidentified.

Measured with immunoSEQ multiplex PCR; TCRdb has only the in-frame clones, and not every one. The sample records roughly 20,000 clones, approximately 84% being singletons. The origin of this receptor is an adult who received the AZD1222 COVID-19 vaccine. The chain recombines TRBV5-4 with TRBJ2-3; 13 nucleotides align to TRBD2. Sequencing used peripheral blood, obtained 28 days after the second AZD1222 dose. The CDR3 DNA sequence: TGTGCCAGCAGCTCCGGACTAGCGGGAGACACAGATACGCAGTATTTT. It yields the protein CASSSGLAGDTDTQYF. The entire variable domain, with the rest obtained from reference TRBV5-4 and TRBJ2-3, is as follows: ETGVTQSPTHLIKTRGQQVTLRCSSQSGHNTVSWYQQALGQGPQFIFQYYREEENGRGNFPPRFSGLQFPNYSSELNVNALELDDSALYLCASSSGLAGDTDTQYFGPGTRLTVL.